One and the same sample provided the 18 T cell receptor beta chains below, sequenced in a study of shared T cell receptors in the human thymus. Clones were read by immunoSEQ multiplex PCR, and TCRdb kept only the in-frame ones, dropping some. This sample yields under 850,000 clones, of which 85% to 90% are seen a single time; around 0.01% belongs to the top ten. The same specimen was also included in a second study, on human thymus T cells.

Sample: thymocytes. The receptor source for this set is a boy younger than two with a congenital heart defect.

The rearrangement uses TRBV7-2 and TRBJ2-3; D not certain. The ends were cut back, 2 bases at V and 2 bases at J, with 14 bases in the middle. CDR1 SGHTA and CDR2 FQGNSA come from the germline V gene. The CDR3 runs 16 residues. CDR3 loop: CASSLTVFRYTDTQYF. DNA of the CDR3: TGTGCCAGCAGCTTAACTGTCTTCCGGTACACAGATACGCAGTATTTT.

The chain couples TRBV6-5 to TRBJ1-2, with 7 nucleotides matching TRBD1. The V gene's germline CDR1 is MNHEY and CDR2 SVGAGI. This CDR3 is 15 amino acids long. V trimming: 6 bases; J trimming: 5 bases; junction bases outside the gene matches: 12. Here the CDR3 DNA reads TGTGCCAGCAGGATAGACTTCGAGGGGGCTTATGGCTACACCTTC. This gives the protein CASRIDFEGAYGYTF.

The genes are TRBV27 and TRBJ1-1; no clear D. The CDR3 is made up of 15 amino acids. Trimming cost V 6 bases and J 2 bases, with 16 bases left between them. Germline V gives CDR1 MNHEY, CDR2 SMNVEV (reference sequence). DNA of the CDR3: TGTGCCAGCAGCCCTGCCTGGAGGATTAACACTGAAGCTTTCTTT. This encodes CASSPAWRINTEAFF.

CDR3 sequence (DNA): TGTGCCAGCAGCCAAGTTACCGGACTAGCGGCCCCCTACGAGCAGTACTTC. Protein product: CASSQVTGLAAPYEQYF. The rearrangement links TRBV4-2 to TRBJ2-7; 10 bases are shared with TRBD2. Losses at the gene ends were 1 base for V and 2 bases for J; bases not matched to a gene: 8. The CDR3 length is 17 residues. CDR1 and CDR2 from the germline V gene are LGHNA and YNFKEQ.

The rearrangement links TRBV5-8 to TRBJ1-4; weak D call: TRBD1 (6 bases). This CDR3 is 16 amino acids long. Germline V gene sequence: CDR1 SGHTS, CDR2 YDEGEE. Trimming shortened V by 4 bases and J by 8 bases, and 21 bases separated the two germline ends. The CDR3 DNA sequence: TGTGCCAGCAGCCCATTCGGGTACAGGGTGGAGGAAAAACTGTTTTTT. Translated, it gives CASSPFGYRVEEKLFF.

The chain employs TRBV11-3 and TRBJ2-1; TRBD2 matches 7 bases. Germline-derived CDR1 and CDR2 are SGHNT and YENEEA. The CDR3 runs 13 residues. V shed 5 bases and J 8 bases; nucleotides not matched to a gene: 6. CDR3 loop: CASSPLRGDEQFF. The DNA for the CDR3 is TGTGCCAGCAGCCCCCTTCGGGGGGATGAGCAGTTCTTC.

This sequence joins TRBV6-1 and TRBJ1-1; D is unclear. Germline CDR1 MNHNS, CDR2 SASEGT. The CDR3 covers 13 residues. V lost 8 bases, J lost 1 base, and 11 bases lay in between. The CDR3 sequence is CASGLEGNTEAFF. The CDR3 coding sequence is TGTGCCAGCGGATTGGAGGGGAACACTGAAGCTTTCTTT.

The chain uses TRBV6-1 and TRBJ1-2; 10 bases match TRBD1. J was trimmed by 4 bases and V by 3 bases; bases with no gene match: 5. CDR3 length: 15 amino acids. The germline CDR1 and CDR2 sequences are MNHNS and SASEGT. Here the CDR3 DNA reads TGTGCCAGCAGTGAGACAGGGGGCGAAGGCTATGGCTACACCTTC. This sequence encodes CASSETGGEGYGYTF.

The chain links TRBV2 to TRBJ2-7, with 10 bases fitting TRBD1. The germline CDR1 and CDR2 sequences are SNHLY and FYNNEI. The trim removed 7 bases at V and 1 base at J, leaving 4 bases unmatched. This CDR3 contains 14 residues. This CDR3 reads CASTPDRGSYEQYF. The CDR3 bases are TGTGCCAGCACCCCGGACAGGGGGTCCTACGAGCAGTACTTC.

Points on this clone: This sample also contains other DNA sequences that code for the same CDR3. This chain links TRBV19 with TRBJ2-1; D remains ambiguous. V dropped 3 bases and J dropped 0 bases, with 9 bases sitting between them. Germline V gene lookup returns CDR1 LNHDA and CDR2 SQIVND (reference sequence). The CDR3 is 15 amino acids. The chain's CDR3 is CASSIGSSSYNEQFF. For the CDR3, the DNA is TGTGCCAGTAGTATCGGCTCTAGCTCCTACAATGAGCAGTTCTTC. The complete variable domain, with remaining parts taken from reference TRBV19 and TRBJ2-1, reads DGGITQSPKYLFRKEGQNVTLSCEQNLNHDAMYWYRQDPGQGLRLIYYSQIVNDFQKGDIAEGYSVSREKKESFPLTVTSAQKNPTAFYLCASSIGSSSYNEQFFGPGTRLTVL.

The V call is TRBV6-5, the J call TRBJ2-1; 7 nucleotides match TRBD2. This CDR3 spans 14 amino acids. V shed 5 bases and J 8 bases; nucleotides not matched to a gene: 9. The germline V gene encodes CDR1 MNHEY and CDR2 SVGAGI. The CDR3 region has the DNA TGTGCCAGCAGTCGCCCCGGGGGGAGCTATGAGCAGTTCTTC. Amino acids: CASSRPGGSYEQFF.

This chain links TRBV4-1 with TRBJ2-1; 8 nucleotides agree with TRBD2. The V gene's germline CDR1 is MGHRA and CDR2 YSYEKL. The CDR3 totals 21 residues. V trimming: 4 bases; J trimming: 0 bases; junction bases outside the gene matches: 20. In nucleotides, the CDR3 is TGCGCCAGCAGCCGTCTTAGGTGCGCGGGAGGCTCATCAAGCTCCTACAATGAGCAGTTCTTC. Amino acids: CASSRLRCAGGSSSSYNEQFF.

This clone is a singleton in its sample. The rearrangement joins TRBV14 to TRBJ2-7; 7 bases fit TRBD1. Germline V lookup: CDR1 SGHDN, CDR2 FVKESK. CDR3 length: 16 residues. J gave up 6 bases and V 4 bases, and 15 bases lay outside the gene matches. The DNA for the CDR3 is TGTGCCAGCAGCCCCCGACAGGGAGCCGAGGGGCGCGAGCAGTACTTC. This sequence encodes CASSPRQGAEGREQYF.

The chain recombines TRBV5-1 with TRBJ2-5; the match to TRBD1 covers 11 bases. The CDR3 extends over 16 amino acids. Trimming removed 4 bases from V and 5 bases from J; junction bases left unmatched: 10. CDR1 and CDR2 from the germline V gene are SGHRS and YFSETQ. CDR3 sequence (DNA): TGCGCCAGCAGCCGGACAGGGGGCCCCCCACGGGAGACCCAGTACTTC. It encodes CASSRTGGPPRETQYF.

The V gene is TRBV2, the J gene TRBJ2-7; 9 bases line up with TRBD2. Per the germline V gene, CDR1 is SNHLY and CDR2 is FYNNEI. CDR3 size: 13 residues. Trimming took 9 bases from V and 1 from J; bases not matched to a gene: 4. The CDR3 bases are TGTGCCAGTTGTAGCGGGAGTTCCTACGAGCAGTACTTC. Protein: CASCSGSSYEQYF. Using reference TRBV2 and TRBJ2-7 for the parts outside the CDR3, the full variable domain is EPEVTQTPSHQVTQMGQEVILRCVPISNHLYFYWYRQILGQKVEFLVSFYNNEISEKSEIFDDQFSVERPDGSNFTLKIRSTKLEDSAMYFCASCSGSSYEQYFGPGTRLTVT.

This rearrangement joins TRBV10-1 to TRBJ1-3; D unresolved. CDR1 is WNHNN and CDR2 is SYGVQD in the germline V gene (reference sequence). Trimming shortened V by 5 bases and J by 6 bases, and 14 bases separated the two germline ends. The CDR3 is made up of 14 amino acids. The DNA of the CDR3 is TGCGCCAGCAGTTTCCGGGTCCCGGTAAACACCATATATTTT. Residues: CASSFRVPVNTIYF.

About this clone itself: Germline is not matched at one junction end, which may reflect a read error. The J gene is TRBJ1-2, the V gene TRBV28; 8 bases align to TRBD1. CDR1 and CDR2 (germline): MDHEN, SYDVKM. This CDR3 has 12 amino acids. The CDR3 sequence is CASTYQGTGPFF. CDR3 bases: TGTGCCAGCACCTATCAAGGGACAGGCCCATTCTTC.

The gene calls are TRBV1 and TRBJ2-3; the table's D gene call, TRBD2, was not cross checked with the DNA. TRBV1 represents a pseudogene. This CDR3 is 15 amino acids long. In nucleotides, the CDR3 is TGCACCAGCAGCCAAGAGACGACTAGTATGGATACGCAGTATTTT. Translation gives CTSSQETTSMDTQYF.